The present T cell receptor beta chain was sequenced within a study of T-cell reconstitution after alpha-beta-depleted transplantation in children. The TCRbeta library was prepared with unique molecular identifiers. TCRdb itself ran the PCR reads through MiXCR, one entry per CDR3 protein. The sample has fewer than 350,000 distinct CDR3 sequences; roughly 7.8% are singletons. This CDR3 is built from 13 residues. V dropped 7 bases and J dropped 1 base, with 13 bases sitting between them. CDR1 is SQVTM, CDR2 ANQGSEA, per germline. At least ten counts were recorded for this clonotype. The antigen is undetermined. Study observations and caveats: T-cell counts and diversity at one year post-transplant came mainly from newly produced T cells.

This sample comprised peripheral blood, obtained 360 days after TCRalphabeta/CD19-depleted stem cell transplant. The receptor comes from a female patient between 2 and 15 years old who had a stem cell transplant for Fanconi anemia, so the T cells may come from the graft donor. The chain recombines TRBV29-1 with TRBJ1-1; TRBD1 is a possible D gene (5 bases). The CDR3 loop is CSESQGRNTEAFF. CDR3 bases: TGCAGCGAATCTCAGGGTCGGAACACTGAAGCTTTCTTT.